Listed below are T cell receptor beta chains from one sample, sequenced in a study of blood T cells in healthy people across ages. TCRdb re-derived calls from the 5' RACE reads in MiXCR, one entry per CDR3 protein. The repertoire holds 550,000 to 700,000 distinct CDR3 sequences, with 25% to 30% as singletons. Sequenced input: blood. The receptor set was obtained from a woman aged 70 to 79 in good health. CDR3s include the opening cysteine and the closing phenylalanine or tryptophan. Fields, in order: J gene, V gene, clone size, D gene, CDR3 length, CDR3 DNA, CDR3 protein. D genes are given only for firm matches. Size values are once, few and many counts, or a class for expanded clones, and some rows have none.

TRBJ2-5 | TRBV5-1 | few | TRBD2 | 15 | TGCGCCAGCAGCTTGGCAGCGGGGACGCTCGGGAGCCAGTACTTC | CASSLAAGTLGSQYF
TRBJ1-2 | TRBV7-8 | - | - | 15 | TGTGCCAGCAGCACGAATCCGGGGACTAACTATGGCTACACCTTC | CASSTNPGTNYGYTF
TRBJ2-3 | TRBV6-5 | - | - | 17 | TGTGCCAGCAGTTACTCTACGGCGGTCCGGTCCACAGATACGCAGTATTTT | CASSYSTAVRSTDTQYF
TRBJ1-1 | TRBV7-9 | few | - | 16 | TGTGCCAGCAAATCGGAGGGGTCAACACCTCAGGCTGAAGCTTTCTTT | CASKSEGSTPQAEAFF
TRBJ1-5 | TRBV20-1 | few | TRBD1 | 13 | TGCAGTGCCACGGGACAGGAAAATCAGCCCCAGCATTTT | CSATGQENQPQHF
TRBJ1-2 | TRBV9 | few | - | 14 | TGTGCCAGCAGCGTTGCGGGCCCGGGCTATGGCTACACCTTC | CASSVAGPGYGYTF
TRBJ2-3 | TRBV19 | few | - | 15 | TGTGCCAGTAGACAGGTGCCCTCATCTCCAGATACGCAGTATTTT | CASRQVPSSPDTQYF
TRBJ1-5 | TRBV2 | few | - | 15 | TGTGCCAGCAGTGAAGCGAGCGGGGGCACAGATACGCAGCATTTT | CASSEASGGTDTQHF
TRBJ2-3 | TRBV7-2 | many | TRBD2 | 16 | TGTGCCAGCAGCCTCTTAGCGGGGGGTCGCACAGATACGCAGTATTTT | CASSLLAGGRTDTQYF
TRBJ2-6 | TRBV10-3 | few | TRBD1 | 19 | TGTGCCATCAGTGAGCAGGGACAGGGAGTCCCCTCTGGGGCCAACGTCCTGACTTTC | CAISEQGQGVPSGANVLTF
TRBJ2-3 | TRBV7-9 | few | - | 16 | TGTGCCAGCAGCTTAGCGGTAGCCCGGGGCACAGATACGCAGTATTTT | CASSLAVARGTDTQYF
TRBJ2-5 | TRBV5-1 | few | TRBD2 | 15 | TGCGCCAGCAGCTTGGAGACTAGCGGGGGACGGACCCAGTACTTC | CASSLETSGGRTQYF
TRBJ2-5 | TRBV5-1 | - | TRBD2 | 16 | TGCGCCAGCAGCTCGGGACTAGCGGGAACCCAAGAGACCCAGTACTTC | CASSSGLAGTQETQYF
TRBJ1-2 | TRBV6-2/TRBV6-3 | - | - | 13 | TGTGCCAGCACTCAGCGGAGATACTATGGCTACACCTTC | CASTQRRYYGYTF
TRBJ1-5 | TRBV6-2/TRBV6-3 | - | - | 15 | TGTGCCAGCAGCATACCTCAAGGAAGGGATCAGCCCCAGCATTTT | CASSIPQGRDQPQHF
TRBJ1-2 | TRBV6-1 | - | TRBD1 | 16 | TGTGCCAGCAGTGAAGCGCCTGGACAGGGGGGAAATGGCTACACCTTC | CASSEAPGQGGNGYTF
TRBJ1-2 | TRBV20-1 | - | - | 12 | TGCAGTGCTACAGGGGACGTCTATGGCTACACCTTC | CSATGDVYGYTF
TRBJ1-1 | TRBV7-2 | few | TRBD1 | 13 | TGTGCCAGCAGGATAACAGGGGGGACTGAAGCTTTCTTT | CASRITGGTEAFF
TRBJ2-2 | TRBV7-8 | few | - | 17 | TGTGCCAGCAGCTTAAGGGCCGGGCCACCGGGCACCGGGGAGCTGTTTTTT | CASSLRAGPPGTGELFF
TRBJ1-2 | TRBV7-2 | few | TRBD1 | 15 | TGTGCCAGCAGCCAACCGGGACAGCCAAACTATGGCTACACCTTC | CASSQPGQPNYGYTF
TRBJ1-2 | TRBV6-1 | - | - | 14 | TGTGCCAGCATAAGTTCAGGGGCTAACTATGGCTACACCTTC | CASISSGANYGYTF
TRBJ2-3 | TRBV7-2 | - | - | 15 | TGTGCCAGCAGCTCTGGACAGCCTAGCACAGATACGCAGTATTTT | CASSSGQPSTDTQYF
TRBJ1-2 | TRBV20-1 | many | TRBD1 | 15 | TGCAGTGCTACCGATGGCGGGACAGCTAACTATGGCTACACCTTC | CSATDGGTANYGYTF
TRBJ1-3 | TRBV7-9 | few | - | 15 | TGTGCCAGCAGCTTAGCGGCAGGGGACGGAAACACCATATATTTT | CASSLAAGDGNTIYF
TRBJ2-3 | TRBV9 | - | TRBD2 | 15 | TGTGCCAGCAGTCGAGGGACTAGCGGGGGAGATACGCAGTATTTT | CASSRGTSGGDTQYF
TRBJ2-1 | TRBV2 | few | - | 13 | TGTGCCGCAGGGGGGAAGCTGGGCAATGAGCAGTTCTTC | CAAGGKLGNEQFF
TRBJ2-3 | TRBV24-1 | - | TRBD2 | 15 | TGTGCCACCAGCAGTAGCGGGGGGGCCGGCGATACGCAGTATTTT | CATSSSGGAGDTQYF
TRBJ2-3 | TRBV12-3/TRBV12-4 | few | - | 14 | TGTGCCAGCCTCGATCCGGGTAGCACAGATACGCAGTATTTT | CASLDPGSTDTQYF
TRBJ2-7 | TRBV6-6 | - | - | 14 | TGTGCCAGCAGCCGCCAGGGGGGCCGCCTCGAGCAGTACTTC | CASSRQGGRLEQYF
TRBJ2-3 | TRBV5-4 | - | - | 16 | TGTGCCAGCAGCTTGGGCGGGGAGGTTGGCACAGATACGCAGTATTTT | CASSLGGEVGTDTQYF
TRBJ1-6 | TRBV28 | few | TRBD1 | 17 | TGTGCCAGCAGTTTGACAGGGTTTAGCACCTATAATTCACCCCTCCACTTT | CASSLTGFSTYNSPLHF
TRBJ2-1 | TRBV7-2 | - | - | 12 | TGTGCCAGCAGCTGGTGGGGAGATGAGCAGTTCTTC | CASSWWGDEQFF
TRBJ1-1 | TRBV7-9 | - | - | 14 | TGTGCCAGCAGCTCGGGAGCCGGGCACCCTGAAGCTTTCTTT | CASSSGAGHPEAFF
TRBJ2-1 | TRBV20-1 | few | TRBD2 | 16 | TGCAGTGCTAGAGACCGCATAGCGGGACGGTACAATGAGCAGTTCTTC | CSARDRIAGRYNEQFF
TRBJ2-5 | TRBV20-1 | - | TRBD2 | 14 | TGCAGTGGGACTAGCGGGGGGAGGGGAGAGACCCAGTACTTC | CSGTSGGRGETQYF
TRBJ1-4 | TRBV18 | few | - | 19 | TGTGCCAGCTCACCCAAACAACCCGGGCCGAGACCTCTATATGAAAAACTGTTTTTT | CASSPKQPGPRPLYEKLFF
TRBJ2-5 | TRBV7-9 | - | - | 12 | TGTGCCAGCATCTTTCCCCAAGAGACCCAGTACTTC | CASIFPQETQYF
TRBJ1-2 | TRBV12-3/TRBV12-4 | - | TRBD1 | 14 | TGTGCCAGCAGATCCACAGGGGGCGTAAATGGCTACACCTTC | CASRSTGGVNGYTF
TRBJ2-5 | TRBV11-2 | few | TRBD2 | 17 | TGTGCCAGCAGCCCCTTTCGGACTAGCGGGGGCCAAGAGACTCGGTACTTC | CASSPFRTSGGQETRYF
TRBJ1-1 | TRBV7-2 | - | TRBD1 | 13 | TGTGCCAGCAGCTCGGACAGGTACGCTGAAGCTTTCTTT | CASSSDRYAEAFF
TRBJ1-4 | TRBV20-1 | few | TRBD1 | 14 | TGCAGTGCTATACCGGACAGGACTCGCGAAAAACTGTTTTTT | CSAIPDRTREKLFF
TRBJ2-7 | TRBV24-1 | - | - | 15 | TGTGCCACCAGTGATTTACGCCTAAGGCTACGAGAGCAGTACTTC | CATSDLRLRLREQYF
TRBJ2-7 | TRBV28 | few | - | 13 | TGTGCCAGCAGTTTATACGGGACCTACGAGCAGTACTTC | CASSLYGTYEQYF
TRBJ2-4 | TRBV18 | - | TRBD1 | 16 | TGTGCCAGCTCACCTAACAGGGGAAGTGGGAGAAACATTCAGTACTTC | CASSPNRGSGRNIQYF
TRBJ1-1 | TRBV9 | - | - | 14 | TGTGCCAGCAGCGTAGGGGCTGGGAACACTGAAGCTTTCTTT | CASSVGAGNTEAFF
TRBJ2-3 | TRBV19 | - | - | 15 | TGTGCCAGTAGATCCACTCAGTCTAGCACAGATACGCAGTATTTT | CASRSTQSSTDTQYF
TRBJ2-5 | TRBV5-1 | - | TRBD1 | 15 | TGCGCCAGCAGCTTACCTGGGACAGCCCAAGAGACCCAGTACTTC | CASSLPGTAQETQYF
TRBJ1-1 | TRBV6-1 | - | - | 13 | TGTGCCAGCCACCTGGGTGGGGGTTATGAAGCTTTCTTT | CASHLGGGYEAFF
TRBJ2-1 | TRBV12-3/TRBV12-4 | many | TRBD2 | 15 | TGTGCCAGCAGCCCCGGGACTAGCGGGTACAATGAGCAGTTCTTC | CASSPGTSGYNEQFF
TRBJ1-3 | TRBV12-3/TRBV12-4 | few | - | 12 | TGTGCCAGCACCCGGTCTGGAAACACCATATATTTT | CASTRSGNTIYF